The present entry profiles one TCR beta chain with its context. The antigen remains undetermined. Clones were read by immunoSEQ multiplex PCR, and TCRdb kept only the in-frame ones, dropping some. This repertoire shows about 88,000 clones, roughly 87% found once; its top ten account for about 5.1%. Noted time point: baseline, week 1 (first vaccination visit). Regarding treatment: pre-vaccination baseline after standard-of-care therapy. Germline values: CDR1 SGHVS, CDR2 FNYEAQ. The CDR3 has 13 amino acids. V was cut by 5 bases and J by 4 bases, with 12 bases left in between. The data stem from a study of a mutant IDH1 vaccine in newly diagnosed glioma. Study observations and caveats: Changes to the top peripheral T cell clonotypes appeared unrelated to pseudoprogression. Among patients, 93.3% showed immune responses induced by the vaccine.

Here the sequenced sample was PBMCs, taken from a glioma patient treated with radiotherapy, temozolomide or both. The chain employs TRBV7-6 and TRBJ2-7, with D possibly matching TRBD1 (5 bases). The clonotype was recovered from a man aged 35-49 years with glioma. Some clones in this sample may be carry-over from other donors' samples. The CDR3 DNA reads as TGTGCCAGCAGCGTGGACATATGGTACGAGCAGTACTTC. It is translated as CASSVDIWYEQYF.